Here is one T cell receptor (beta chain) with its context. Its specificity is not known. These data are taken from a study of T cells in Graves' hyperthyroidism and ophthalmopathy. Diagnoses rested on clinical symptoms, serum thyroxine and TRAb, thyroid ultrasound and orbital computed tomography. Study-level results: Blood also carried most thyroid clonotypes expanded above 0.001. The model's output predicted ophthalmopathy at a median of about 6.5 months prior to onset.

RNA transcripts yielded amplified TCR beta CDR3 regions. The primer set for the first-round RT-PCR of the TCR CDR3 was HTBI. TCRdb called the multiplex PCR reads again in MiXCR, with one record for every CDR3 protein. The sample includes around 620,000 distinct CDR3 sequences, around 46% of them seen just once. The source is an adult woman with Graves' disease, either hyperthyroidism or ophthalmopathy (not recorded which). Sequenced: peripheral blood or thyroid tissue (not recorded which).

Written as DNA, the CDR3 is TGTGCCAGCCACCCTGGGGGGTCTGAAGCTTTCTTT. Its translation is CASHPGGSEAFF. This rearrangement joins TRBV10-3 to TRBJ1-1; possible D gene TRBD1, 5 bases. V was pared by 10 bases and J by 6 bases, with 15 bases between. CDR1 and CDR2 from the germline V gene are ENHRY and SYGVKD. This CDR3 is built from 12 residues.